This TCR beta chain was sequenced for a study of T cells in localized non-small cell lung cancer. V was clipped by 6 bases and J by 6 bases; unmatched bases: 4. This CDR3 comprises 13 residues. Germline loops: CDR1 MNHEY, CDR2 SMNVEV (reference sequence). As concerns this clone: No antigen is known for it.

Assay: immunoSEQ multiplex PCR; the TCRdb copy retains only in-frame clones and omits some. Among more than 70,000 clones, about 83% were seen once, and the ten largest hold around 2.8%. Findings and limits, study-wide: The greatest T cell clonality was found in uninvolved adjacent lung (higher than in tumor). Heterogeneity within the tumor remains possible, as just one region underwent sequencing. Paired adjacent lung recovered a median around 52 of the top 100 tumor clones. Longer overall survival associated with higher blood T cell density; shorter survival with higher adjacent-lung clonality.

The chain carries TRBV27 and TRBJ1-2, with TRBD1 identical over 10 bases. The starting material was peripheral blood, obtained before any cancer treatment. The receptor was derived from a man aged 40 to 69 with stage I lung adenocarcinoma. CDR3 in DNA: TGTGCCAGCAGGGACAGGGGGTGGCATGGCTACACCTTC. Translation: CASRDRGWHGYTF.